The rows below give T cell receptor beta chains drawn from one sample of a study of T-cell reconstitution after alpha-beta-depleted transplantation in children. A single record per CDR3 protein comes from TCRdb applying MiXCR to the PCR reads. The data hold 3,000 to 4,000 distinct CDR3 sequences, with 22% observed a single time. Sequenced here: PBMCs, mostly from graft donor cells, sampled 60 days after TCRalphabeta/CD19-depleted stem cell transplant. The receptors originated from a male patient aged 2 to 9 who had a stem cell transplant for acute lymphoblastic leukemia, so the T cells may come from the graft donor. Both conserved end residues are part of each CDR3. D genes are given only for firm matches. Size tells how often a clone was seen (once, few, many) or the class of an expanded clone, and some rows leave it out.

NA,TRBJ1-1,TRBV7-2,NA,TGTGCCAGCAGCTTATCCAGCACTGAAGCTTTCTTT,CASSLSSTEAFF
TRBD2,TRBJ2-7,TRBV7-9,many,TGTGCCAGCAGCTCGACTAGCGGTCGATACGAGCAGTACTTC,CASSSTSGRYEQYF
NA,TRBJ2-3,TRBV6-5,many,TGTGCCAGCAACTCTTGGGACAGCACAGATACGCAGTATTTT,CASNSWDSTDTQYF
TRBD1,TRBJ2-2,TRBV6-5,many,TGTGCCAGCACCAATACCGGGACAGGGGTAGTTTACACCGGGGAGCTGTTTTTT,CASTNTGTGVVYTGELFF
NA,TRBJ1-5,TRBV20-1,many,TGCAGTGCTAAGGTGCGGGAATATCAGCCCCAGCATTTT,CSAKVREYQPQHF
TRBD2,TRBJ2-5,TRBV20-1,many,TGCAGTGCAGAAACTAGCGGGAGGGCCTTTGGAGAGACCCAGTACTTC,CSAETSGRAFGETQYF
NA,TRBJ1-1,TRBV20-1,many,TGCAGTGCTAGGACCAACCAGGGTGAAGCTTTCTTT,CSARTNQGEAFF
NA,TRBJ1-1,TRBV4-1,medium-sized,TGCGCCAGCAGCCAAGATCCGATAGCAGGGCCACTGGGAACTGAAGCTTTCTTT,CASSQDPIAGPLGTEAFF
TRBD1,TRBJ2-5,TRBV7-8,many,TGTGCCAGCGGGGACAGGCCACCTATTAGGACCCAGTACTTC,CASGDRPPIRTQYF
NA,TRBJ2-1,TRBV5-6,NA,TGTGCCAGCAGCTTGGAATATGACGGGGGAGGTATACTCTTC,CASSLEYDGGGILF
TRBD1,TRBJ1-1,TRBV5-1,many,TGCGCCAGCAGAAAAACGACAGGGGATAAGGACACTGAAGCTTTCTTT,CASRKTTGDKDTEAFF
TRBD1,TRBJ2-7,TRBV11-2,NA,TGTGCCAGCAGCTTACGGACAGGAGTCTACGAGCAGTACTTC,CASSLRTGVYEQYF
NA,TRBJ2-7,TRBV18,medium-sized,TGTGCCAGCTCACCCTATCAGGGCTTGGAGTACGAGCAGTACTTC,CASSPYQGLEYEQYF
NA,TRBJ2-6,TRBV12-3/TRBV12-4,many,TGTGCCAGCAGTTTGGGGGGCTCTGGGGCCAACGTCCTGACTTTC,CASSLGGSGANVLTF
NA,TRBJ2-1,TRBV5-1,NA,TGCGCCAGCAGCTTGGTTGCGGGACCATACAATGAGCAGTTCTTC,CASSLVAGPYNEQFF
NA,TRBJ2-4,TRBV27,many,TGTGCCAGCATCGGACTACGGTGGGATATAGCCAAAAACATTCAGTACTTC,CASIGLRWDIAKNIQYF
NA,TRBJ1-3,TRBV20-1,medium-sized,TGCAGTGCTAGTAGGGGTTTAATTCGGTCTGGAAACACCATATATTTT,CSASRGLIRSGNTIYF
TRBD2,TRBJ2-7,TRBV5-1,many,TGCGCCAGCAGCTTGACTGCGGGGGACTACGAGCAGTACTTC,CASSLTAGDYEQYF
NA,TRBJ2-3,TRBV20-1,many,TGCAGTGCTAGAAGATGGTGGACTCATACGCAGTATTTT,CSARRWWTHTQYF
NA,TRBJ2-5,TRBV7-9,many,TGTGCCAGCAGCACGGGACGCCAAGAGACCCAGTACTTC,CASSTGRQETQYF
TRBD1,TRBJ1-1,TRBV5-6,NA,TGTGCCAGCAGCGGCGGGGACAGAATGAACACTGAAGCTTTCTTT,CASSGGDRMNTEAFF
NA,TRBJ2-1,TRBV12-3/TRBV12-4,once,TGTGCCAGCAAGGGCGGACACAATGAGCAGTTCTTC,CASKGGHNEQFF
NA,TRBJ2-3,TRBV28,NA,TGTGCCAGCAGTTTCGCTGATACGCAGTATTTT,CASSFADTQYF
NA,TRBJ2-5,TRBV7-9,many,TGTGCCAGCAGCTTAGTGCTAGGACCGGAAGAGACCCAGTACTTC,CASSLVLGPEETQYF
TRBD1,TRBJ2-3,TRBV9,medium-sized,TGTGCCAGCAGCGCAGGGGGTCTAAGCACAGATACGCAGTATTTT,CASSAGGLSTDTQYF
TRBD1,TRBJ2-2,TRBV6-2/TRBV6-3,many,TGTGCCAGCAGTTACCGTCCGGCAGGGGGCGACGGGGAGCTGTTTTTT,CASSYRPAGGDGELFF
NA,TRBJ2-1,TRBV24-1,medium-sized,TGTGCCACCAGTGATCCCCCAGGGTACGGTGCCTACAATGAGCAGTTCTTC,CATSDPPGYGAYNEQFF
TRBD1,TRBJ2-1,TRBV7-1,medium-sized,TGTGCCAGCAGCCCATCCTCGAGCTCCCCACGGGGCCTAACAGGGGACCTCCGCGATGAGCAGTTCTTC,CASSPSSSSPRGLTGDLRDEQFF
TRBD2,TRBJ2-3,TRBV29-1,NA,TGCAGCGTTGAGGGACTAGCGGGAGCAATAGATACGCAGTATTTT,CSVEGLAGAIDTQYF
NA,TRBJ2-2,TRBV10-1,few,TGCGCCAGCAAAAGGGGTGTTTGGAACACCGGGGAGCTGTTTTTT,CASKRGVWNTGELFF
NA,TRBJ1-1,TRBV12-3/TRBV12-4,NA,TGTGCCATCTGCCTATCTTCTGAAGCTTTCTTT,CAICLSSEAFF